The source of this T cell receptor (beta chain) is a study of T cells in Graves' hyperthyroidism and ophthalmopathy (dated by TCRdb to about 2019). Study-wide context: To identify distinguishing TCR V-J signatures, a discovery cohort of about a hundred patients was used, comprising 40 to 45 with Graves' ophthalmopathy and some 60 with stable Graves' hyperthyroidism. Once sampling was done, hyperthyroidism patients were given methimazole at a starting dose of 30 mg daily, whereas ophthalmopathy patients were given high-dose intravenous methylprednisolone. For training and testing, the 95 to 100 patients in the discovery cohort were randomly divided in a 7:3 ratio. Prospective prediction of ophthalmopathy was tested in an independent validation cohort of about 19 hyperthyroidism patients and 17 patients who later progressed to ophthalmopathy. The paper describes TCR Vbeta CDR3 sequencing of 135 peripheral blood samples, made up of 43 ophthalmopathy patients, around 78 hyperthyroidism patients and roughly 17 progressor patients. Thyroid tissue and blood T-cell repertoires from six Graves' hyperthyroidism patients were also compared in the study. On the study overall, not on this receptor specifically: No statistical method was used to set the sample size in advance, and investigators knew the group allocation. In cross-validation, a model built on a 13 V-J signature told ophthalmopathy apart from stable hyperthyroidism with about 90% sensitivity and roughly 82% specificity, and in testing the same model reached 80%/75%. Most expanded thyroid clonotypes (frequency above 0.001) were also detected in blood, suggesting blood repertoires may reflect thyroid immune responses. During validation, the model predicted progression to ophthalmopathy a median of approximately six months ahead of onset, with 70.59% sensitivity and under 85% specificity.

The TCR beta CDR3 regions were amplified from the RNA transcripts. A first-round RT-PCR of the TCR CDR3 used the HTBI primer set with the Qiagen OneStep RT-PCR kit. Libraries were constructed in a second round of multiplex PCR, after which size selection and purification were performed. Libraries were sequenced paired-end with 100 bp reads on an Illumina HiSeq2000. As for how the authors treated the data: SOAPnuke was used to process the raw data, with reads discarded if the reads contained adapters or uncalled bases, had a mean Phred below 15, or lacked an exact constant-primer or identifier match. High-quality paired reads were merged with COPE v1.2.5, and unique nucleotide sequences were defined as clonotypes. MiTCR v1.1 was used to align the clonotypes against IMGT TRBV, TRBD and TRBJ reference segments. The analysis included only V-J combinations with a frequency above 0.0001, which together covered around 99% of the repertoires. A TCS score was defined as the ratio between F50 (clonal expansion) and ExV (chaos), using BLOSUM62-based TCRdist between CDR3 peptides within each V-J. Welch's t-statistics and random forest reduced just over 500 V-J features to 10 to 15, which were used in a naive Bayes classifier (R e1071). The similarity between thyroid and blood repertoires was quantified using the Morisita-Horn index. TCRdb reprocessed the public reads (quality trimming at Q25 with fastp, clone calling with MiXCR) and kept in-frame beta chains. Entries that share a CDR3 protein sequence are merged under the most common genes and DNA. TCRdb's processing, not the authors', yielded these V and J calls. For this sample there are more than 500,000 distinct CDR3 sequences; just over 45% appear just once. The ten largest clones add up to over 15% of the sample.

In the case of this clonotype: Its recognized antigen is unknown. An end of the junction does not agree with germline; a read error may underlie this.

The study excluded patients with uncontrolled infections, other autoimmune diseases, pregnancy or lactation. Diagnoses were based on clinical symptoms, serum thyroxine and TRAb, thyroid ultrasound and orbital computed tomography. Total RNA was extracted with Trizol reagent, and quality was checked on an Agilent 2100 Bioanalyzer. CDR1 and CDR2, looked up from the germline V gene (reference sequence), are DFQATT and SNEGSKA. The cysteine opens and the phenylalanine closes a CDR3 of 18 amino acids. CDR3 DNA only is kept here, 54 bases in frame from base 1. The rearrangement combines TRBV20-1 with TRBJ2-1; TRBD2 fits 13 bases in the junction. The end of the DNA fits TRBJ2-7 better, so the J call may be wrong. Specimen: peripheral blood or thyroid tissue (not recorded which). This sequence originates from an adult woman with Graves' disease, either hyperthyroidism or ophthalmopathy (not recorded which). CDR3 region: CATSDFELAGGIPNEQYF. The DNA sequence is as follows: TGTGCCACCAGTGATTTCGAACTAGCGGGAGGGATACCCAATGAGCAGTACTTC.